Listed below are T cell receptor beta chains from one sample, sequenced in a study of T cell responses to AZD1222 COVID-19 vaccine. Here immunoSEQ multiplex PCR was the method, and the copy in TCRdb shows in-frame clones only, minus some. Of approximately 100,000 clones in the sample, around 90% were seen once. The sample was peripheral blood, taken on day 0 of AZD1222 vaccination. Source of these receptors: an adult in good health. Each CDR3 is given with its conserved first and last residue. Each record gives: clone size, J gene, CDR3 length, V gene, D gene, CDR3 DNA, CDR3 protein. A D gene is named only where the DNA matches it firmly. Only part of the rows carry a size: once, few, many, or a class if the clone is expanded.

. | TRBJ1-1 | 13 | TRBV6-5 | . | TGTGCCAGCAGCACCGGGTCCTACACTGAAGCTTTCTTT | CASSTGSYTEAFF
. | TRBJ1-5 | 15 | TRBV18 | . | TGTGCCAGCTCATACGGACAGAGGGTCAATCAGCCCCAGCATTTT | CASSYGQRVNQPQHF
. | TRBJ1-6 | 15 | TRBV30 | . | TGTGCCTGGGCCCCCCCGGGGCCGATTAATTCACCCCTCCACTTT | CAWAPPGPINSPLHF
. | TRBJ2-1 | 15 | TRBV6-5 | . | TGTGCCAGCAGTTACGGTGGGGGGCCTTACAATGAGCAGTTCTTC | CASSYGGGPYNEQFF
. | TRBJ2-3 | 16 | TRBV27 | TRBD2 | TGTGCCAGCGACCCTTACGGGGGGGGACTGATGGATACGCAGTATTTT | CASDPYGGGLMDTQYF
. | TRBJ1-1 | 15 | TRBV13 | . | TGTGCCAGCAGCTTAGGTGGACAGCCACACACTGAAGCTTTCTTT | CASSLGGQPHTEAFF
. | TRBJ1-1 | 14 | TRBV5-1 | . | TGCGCCAGCAGCTTGGTGTCACCGAACACTGAAGCTTTCTTT | CASSLVSPNTEAFF
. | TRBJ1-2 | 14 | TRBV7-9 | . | TGTGCCAGCAGCCCAACAGTCCCAATGAGGGGCTACACCTTC | CASSPTVPMRGYTF
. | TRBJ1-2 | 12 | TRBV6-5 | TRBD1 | TGTGCCAGCAGTCACGACAGGGGTGGCTACACCTTC | CASSHDRGGYTF
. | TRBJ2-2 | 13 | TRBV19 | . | TGTGCCACCGGATTTCTGGGGGGCGGGGAGCTGTTTTTT | CATGFLGGGELFF
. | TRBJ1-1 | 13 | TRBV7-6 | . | TGTGCCAGCGGAGTGGAGGTGAACACTGAAGCTTTCTTT | CASGVEVNTEAFF
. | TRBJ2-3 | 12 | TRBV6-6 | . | TGTGCCAGCAGTTACCAGGCAGATACGCAGTATTTT | CASSYQADTQYF
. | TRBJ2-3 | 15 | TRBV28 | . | TGTGCCAGCAGCCTCAGGGGAATGGGCACAGATACGCAGTATTTT | CASSLRGMGTDTQYF
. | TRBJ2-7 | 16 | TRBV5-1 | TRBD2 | TGCGCCAGCAGCTTGGTGCCTAGCGGGGGGTTCGGCGAGCAGTACTTC | CASSLVPSGGFGEQYF
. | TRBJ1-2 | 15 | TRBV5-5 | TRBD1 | TGTGCCAGCAGCCTCCGGGACAGGGAGAACTATGGCTACACCTTC | CASSLRDRENYGYTF
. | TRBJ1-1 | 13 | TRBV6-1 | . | TGTGCCAGCAGTGAAGGCAGGGCTCGCGAAGCTTTCTTT | CASSEGRAREAFF
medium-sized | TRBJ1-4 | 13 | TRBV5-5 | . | TGTGCCAGCAGCTTTCAGGTTTTCGAAAAACTGTTTTTT | CASSFQVFEKLFF